This T cell receptor (beta chain) was identified in a study of blood T cell repertoires in COVID-19. Study context: Spain, Italy and the United States supplied samples that represented acute and convalescent COVID-19. The analysed material was cDNA or gDNA that came from T cells, B-cell-depleted T cells, or PBMCs.

V lost 1 base to trimming and J lost 1 base; unmatched junction nucleotides: 5. Germline V gene data show CDR1 as SGHKS and CDR2 as YYEKEE (reference sequence). This CDR3 contains 15 residues. Under the authors' procedure: Nucleated cell counts were estimated from reference gene primer amplification. The assay was immunoSEQ multiplex PCR, and TCRdb's table has in-frame clones only and misses some. The V and J calls and clone size are taken from that table; D and trimming were inferred from the DNA. The table includes about 82,000 clones, 80% to 90% detected once. Each participant's cohort was designated according to participant-reported clinical history.

The sequence was obtained from a woman in her forties or fifties with acute COVID-19. This rearrangement joins TRBV5-5 to TRBJ2-7; TRBD2 aligns across 7 bases. The sequenced sample was PBMCs or T cells enriched from blood (not recorded which). CDR3 region: CASSLIREASYEQYF. The CDR3 bases are TGTGCCAGCAGCTTGATACGGGAGGCGTCCTACGAGCAGTACTTC.